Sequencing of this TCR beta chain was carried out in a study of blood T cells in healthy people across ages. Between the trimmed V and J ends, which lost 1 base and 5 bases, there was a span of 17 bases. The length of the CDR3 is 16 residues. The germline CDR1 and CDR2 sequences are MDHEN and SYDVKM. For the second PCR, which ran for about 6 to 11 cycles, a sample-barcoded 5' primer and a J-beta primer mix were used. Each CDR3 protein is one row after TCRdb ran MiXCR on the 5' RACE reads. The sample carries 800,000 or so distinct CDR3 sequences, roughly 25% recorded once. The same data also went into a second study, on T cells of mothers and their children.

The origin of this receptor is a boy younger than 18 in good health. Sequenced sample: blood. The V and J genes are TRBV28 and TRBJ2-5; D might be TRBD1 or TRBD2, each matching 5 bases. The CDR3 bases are TGTGCCAGCAGTTTATCGGTAGCCAGAGGGGTGGAGACCCAGTACTTC. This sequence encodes CASSLSVARGVETQYF.